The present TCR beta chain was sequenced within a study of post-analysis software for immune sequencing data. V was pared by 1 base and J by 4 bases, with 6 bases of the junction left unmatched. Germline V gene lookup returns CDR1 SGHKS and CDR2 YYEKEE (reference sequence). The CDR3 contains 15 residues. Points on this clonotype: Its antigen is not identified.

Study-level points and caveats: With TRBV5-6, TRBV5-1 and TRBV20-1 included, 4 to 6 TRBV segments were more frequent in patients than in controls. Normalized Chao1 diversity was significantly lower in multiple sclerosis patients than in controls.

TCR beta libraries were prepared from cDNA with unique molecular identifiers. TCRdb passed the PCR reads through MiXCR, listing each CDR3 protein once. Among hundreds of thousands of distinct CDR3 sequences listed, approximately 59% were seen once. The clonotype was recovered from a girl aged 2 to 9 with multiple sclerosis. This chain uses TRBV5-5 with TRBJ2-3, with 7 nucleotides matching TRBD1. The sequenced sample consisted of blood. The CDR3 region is CASSLLPTGSDTQYF. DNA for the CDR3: TGTGCCAGCAGCTTGTTGCCGACAGGGTCAGATACGCAGTATTTT.